This T cell receptor beta chain was identified in a study of Tregs in tolerant kidney transplant recipients. Study findings and constraints: Antigen-driven expansion was suggested because donor-specific Tregs expanded more than all Tregs in tolerant patients.

Unstimulated Tregs (CD4+CD25+CD127-) and CD4+CD25- non-Tregs were sorted from PBMCs. An overnight rest at 37°C with about 200 IU/ml IL-2 preceded regulatory T cell sorting from thawed PBMCs. A word on this clone: Antigen unknown.

Germline V gives CDR1 SGHDT, CDR2 YYEEEE. The CDR3 contains 14 residues. V was trimmed by 2 bases and J by 0 bases, leaving 8 bases between them. TCRdb's table, derived via immunoSEQ multiplex PCR, lists solely in-frame clones and lacks some. The sample shows 50,000 to 75,000 clones, approximately 85% of them seen only once. This specimen consisted of Tregs from blood, obtained before the transplant. The receptor comes from a human donor who received a combined kidney and bone marrow transplant. V is TRBV5-6 and J is TRBJ1-1; no reliable D call. This CDR3 reads CASSFGRLNTEAFF. The DNA for the CDR3 is TGTGCCAGCAGCTTTGGGCGGTTGAACACTGAAGCTTTCTTT.